The clone carrying this TCR beta chain was counted a few times. Its matching antigen is unknown. The sample is drawn from a study of beta chain features in type 1 diabetes. Overall study: Sorted cells examined across all samples numbered 100 million to 140 million.

As every portion of the isolated RNA was reverse transcribed, the sequencing read expressed TCRB transcripts. The data were produced by immunoSEQ multiplex PCR, yet TCRdb's version contains in-frame clones alone and is incomplete. This repertoire shows 300,000 to 400,000 clones, approximately 8.2% found once; its top ten account for 0.44%. Findings of the study overall: Because the template was cDNA, high-expressing cells might be over-represented.

The CDR3 is made up of 13 amino acids. Trimming removed 6 bases at V and 6 bases at J, with 15 bases between. Germline V gene sequence: CDR1 MNHNS, CDR2 SASEGT. Sorted populations all had greater than 95% purity. This receptor was taken from a woman aged 18-29 years in good health. This chain links TRBV6-1 with TRBJ2-7; perhaps TRBD1 as D (5 bases). Material: central memory CD4+ T cells from blood. The CDR3 region has the DNA TGTGCCAGCAGACAGGTCATGATTTCCGAGCAGTACTTC. Translated: CASRQVMISEQYF.